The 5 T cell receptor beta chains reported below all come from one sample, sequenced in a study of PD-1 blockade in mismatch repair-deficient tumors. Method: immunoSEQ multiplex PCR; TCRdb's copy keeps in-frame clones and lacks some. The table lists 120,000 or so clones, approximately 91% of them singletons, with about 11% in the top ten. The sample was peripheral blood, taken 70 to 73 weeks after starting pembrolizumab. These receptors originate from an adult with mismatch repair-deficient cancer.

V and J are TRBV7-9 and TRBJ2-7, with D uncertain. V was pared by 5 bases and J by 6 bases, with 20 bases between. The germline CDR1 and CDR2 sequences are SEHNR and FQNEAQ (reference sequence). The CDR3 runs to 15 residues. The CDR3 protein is CASSRPGGKGIEQYF. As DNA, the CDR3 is TGTGCCAGCAGCCGACCCGGTGGGAAGGGAATCGAGCAGTACTTC.

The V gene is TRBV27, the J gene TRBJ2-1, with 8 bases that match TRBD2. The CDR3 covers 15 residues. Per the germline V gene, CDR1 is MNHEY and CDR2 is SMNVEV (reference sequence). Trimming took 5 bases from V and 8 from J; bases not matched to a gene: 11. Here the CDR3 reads CASSINGRAVYEQFF. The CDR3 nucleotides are TGTGCCAGCAGTATAAACGGGAGGGCCGTCTATGAGCAGTTCTTC.

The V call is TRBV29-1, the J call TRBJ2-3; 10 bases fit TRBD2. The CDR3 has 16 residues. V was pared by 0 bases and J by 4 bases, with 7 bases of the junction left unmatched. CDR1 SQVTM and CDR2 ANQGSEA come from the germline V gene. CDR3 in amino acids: CSVEEVLAGVPDTQYF. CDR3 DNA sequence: TGCAGCGTTGAAGAAGTCCTAGCGGGAGTTCCAGATACGCAGTATTTT.

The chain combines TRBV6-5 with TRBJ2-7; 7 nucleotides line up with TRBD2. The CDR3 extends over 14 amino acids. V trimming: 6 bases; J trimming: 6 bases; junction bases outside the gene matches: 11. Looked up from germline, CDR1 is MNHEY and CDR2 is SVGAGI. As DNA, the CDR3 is TGTGCCAGCAGCCATCGGGGGGATCATCTCGAGCAGTACTTC. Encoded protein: CASSHRGDHLEQYF.

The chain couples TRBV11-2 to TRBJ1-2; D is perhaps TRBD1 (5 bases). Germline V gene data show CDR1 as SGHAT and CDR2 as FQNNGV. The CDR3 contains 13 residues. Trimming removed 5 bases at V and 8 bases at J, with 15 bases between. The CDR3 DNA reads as TGTGCCAGCAGCCCCCGGGTTGGGGGGGGCTACACCTTC. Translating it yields CASSPRVGGGYTF.